The present TCR beta chain was sequenced within a study of blood T cell repertoires in COVID-19. Trimming at V came to 0 bases and at J to 5 bases, leaving 3 bases not matched to a gene. The germline V gene has CDR1 SGHRS and CDR2 YFSETQ. The CDR3 loop spans 14 amino acids. Generated by immunoSEQ multiplex PCR, the TCRdb table keeps only in-frame clones and is missing some. Seen here are some 300,000 clones, around 92% observed once, and the top ten hold 2.9%. Participants were aged about 18 to 95 years, lived in under 25 US areas, and enrolled virtually. The sequence derives from a woman in her forties or fifties who had been exposed to COVID-19. The chain joins TRBV5-1 to TRBJ1-1, with 8 bases fitting TRBD1. The sample consisted of PBMCs or T cells enriched from blood (not recorded which). The chain's CDR3 is CASSLADRVTEAFF. CDR3 DNA sequence: TGCGCCAGCAGCTTGGCGGACAGGGTTACTGAAGCTTTCTTT.